A selection of T cell receptor beta chains follows, all from one sample in a study of control samples from healthy donors and cancer patients. Generated by immunoSEQ multiplex PCR, the TCRdb table keeps only in-frame clones and is missing some. The sample records just under 100,000 clones, approximately 95% being singletons. Sequencing used blood. These receptors were collected from a man younger than 35 in good health. Each CDR3 is given with its conserved first and last residue. A D gene is named only where the DNA matches it firmly. Clone size, where shown, is once, few, many, or a class for clones that have expanded.

V gene	clone size	J gene	D gene	CDR3 protein	CDR3 DNA
TRBV30	-	TRBJ2-7	TRBD1	CACDRDSFSYEQYF	TGTGCCTGTGACCGGGACAGCTTTTCCTACGAGCAGTACTTC
TRBV9	-	TRBJ2-3	-	CASSPRKGGAADTQYF	TGTGCCAGCAGCCCTCGTAAGGGGGGGGCCGCAGATACGCAGTATTTT
TRBV6-2/TRBV6-3	-	TRBJ1-5	-	CASSTREPVQPQHF	TGTGCCAGCAGTACCAGAGAACCGGTACAGCCCCAGCATTTT
TRBV5-1	-	TRBJ2-4	-	CASSSDVVGAKNIQYF	TGCGCCAGCAGCTCGGACGTCGTCGGAGCCAAAAACATTCAGTACTTC
TRBV6-2/TRBV6-3	-	TRBJ2-5	-	CASSDVGGETQYF	TGTGCCAGCAGTGATGTGGGGGGTGAGACCCAGTACTTC
TRBV14	-	TRBJ1-2	-	CASRDSQGMFYGYTF	TGTGCCAGCAGGGACTCTCAGGGGATGTTCTATGGCTACACCTTC
TRBV6-2/TRBV6-3	-	TRBJ2-5	-	CASSPARGLSTQETQYF	TGTGCCAGCAGCCCCGCCAGGGGACTCTCTACCCAAGAGACCCAGTACTTC
TRBV7-9	-	TRBJ2-7	TRBD2	CASSGQRGGSNEQYF	TGTGCCAGCAGCGGTCAGCGGGGGGGCTCCAACGAGCAGTACTTC
TRBV18	-	TRBJ1-1	-	CASSPGRSIKGTEAFF	TGTGCCAGCTCACCAGGACGGAGCATTAAGGGAACTGAAGCTTTCTTT
TRBV5-6	once	TRBJ2-7	-	CASSLGGVWGTYEQYF	TGTGCCAGCAGCTTGGGAGGGGTCTGGGGGACCTACGAGCAGTACTTC
TRBV7-2	-	TRBJ2-5	-	CASSLDKQETQYF	TGTGCCAGCAGCCTTGACAAACAAGAGACCCAGTACTTC
TRBV5-1	once	TRBJ2-4	-	CASSTWGPGGTKNIQYF	TGCGCCAGCAGCACGTGGGGACCGGGGGGCACCAAAAACATTCAGTACTTC
TRBV14	-	TRBJ1-2	-	CASSHGGYGYTF	TGTGCCAGCAGCCACGGGGGTTATGGCTACACCTTC
TRBV9	-	TRBJ2-3	TRBD2	CASSQTSGGTDTQYF	TGTGCCAGCAGTCAGACTAGCGGGGGGACAGATACGCAGTATTTT
TRBV7-9	-	TRBJ1-2	-	CASSLVGGQGYTF	TGTGCCAGCAGCTTAGTTGGGGGGCAAGGCTACACCTTC
TRBV2	-	TRBJ2-1	-	CASSVSHGNNEQFF	TGTGCCAGCAGTGTAAGCCATGGTAACAATGAGCAGTTCTTC
TRBV6-1	-	TRBJ1-1	-	CASSERDNTEAFF	TGTGCCAGCAGTGAACGGGATAACACTGAAGCTTTCTTT
TRBV5-8	-	TRBJ2-1	TRBD2	CASSLGSGRASNEQFF	TGTGCCAGCTCCCTCGGAAGCGGGAGGGCCTCCAATGAGCAGTTCTTC
TRBV27	-	TRBJ2-2	-	CASSSIGDTGELFF	TGTGCCAGCAGTAGTATAGGTGACACCGGGGAGCTGTTTTTT
TRBV6-5	-	TRBJ2-1	TRBD2	CASSRTSGSYNEQFF	TGTGCCAGCAGTAGGACTAGCGGATCCTACAATGAGCAGTTCTTC
TRBV29-1	-	TRBJ1-5	-	CSVGQGNQPQHF	TGCAGCGTTGGGCAGGGGAATCAGCCCCAGCATTTT
TRBV5-1	-	TRBJ2-7	TRBD2	CASSVVWAGLAGSYEQYF	TGCGCCAGCAGCGTTGTATGGGCAGGACTAGCGGGGTCCTACGAGCAGTACTTC
TRBV4-1	-	TRBJ2-1	TRBD2	CASSRQPTSGDLNEQFF	TGCGCCAGCAGCCGCCAGCCGACTAGCGGGGATTTAAATGAGCAGTTCTTC
TRBV7-9	once	TRBJ1-4	-	CASSLELSPATNEKLFF	TGTGCCAGCAGCTTAGAATTGAGCCCTGCAACTAATGAAAAACTGTTTTTT
TRBV9	-	TRBJ2-1	-	CASEGDNEQFF	TGTGCCAGCGAGGGGGACAATGAGCAGTTCTTC
TRBV28	-	TRBJ1-5	-	CASTLGGGANQPQHF	TGTGCCAGCACCCTTGGAGGAGGGGCCAATCAGCCCCAGCATTTT
TRBV7-2	-	TRBJ1-2	-	CASGQGNYGYTF	TGTGCCAGCGGGCAGGGAAACTATGGCTACACCTTC
TRBV12-3/TRBV12-4	-	TRBJ1-1	-	CASSLAPATEAFF	TGTGCCAGCAGTTTAGCACCAGCCACTGAAGCTTTCTTT
TRBV15	-	TRBJ2-6	-	CATSRVPPAEPLEAGANVLTF	TGTGCCACCAGCAGAGTCCCCCCTGCTGAGCCGTTGGAGGCTGGGGCCAACGTCCTGACTTTC
TRBV6-4	-	TRBJ2-7	TRBD2	CASSDPGGYFSYEQYF	TGTGCCAGCAGTGACCCGGGGGGGTACTTTTCCTACGAGCAGTACTTC
TRBV7-6	-	TRBJ1-1	TRBD1	CASSDRDNTEAFF	TGTGCCAGCAGTGACAGGGATAACACTGAAGCTTTCTTT
TRBV7-9	-	TRBJ2-2	-	CASRPPVPGELFF	TGTGCCAGCAGACCTCCAGTTCCCGGGGAGCTGTTTTTT
TRBV30	-	TRBJ1-4	TRBD1	CAWSQTTGSNEKLFF	TGTGCCTGGAGTCAGACGACAGGGAGTAATGAAAAACTGTTTTTT
TRBV5-1	-	TRBJ2-7	TRBD1	CASSPWTGSTDHYEQYF	TGCGCCAGCAGCCCTTGGACAGGCTCAACGGACCACTACGAGCAGTACTTC
TRBV5-5	-	TRBJ1-5	-	CASSDDTQGFQPQHF	TGTGCCAGCAGCGATGACACACAGGGTTTTCAGCCCCAGCATTTT
TRBV27	-	TRBJ2-3	TRBD2	CASRTGLAVLGTDTQYF	TGTGCCAGCAGGACGGGACTAGCGGTGCTAGGCACAGATACGCAGTATTTT
TRBV19	-	TRBJ2-7	-	CASSHQGTLSYEQYF	TGTGCCAGTAGTCACCAGGGGACGCTTTCCTACGAGCAGTACTTC
TRBV15	-	TRBJ2-5	TRBD1	CATSRQGQSMETQYF	TGTGCCACCAGCAGGCAGGGACAGTCAATGGAGACCCAGTACTTC
TRBV4-1	-	TRBJ2-7	TRBD1	CASSRGTGEYEQYF	TGCGCCAGCAGCCGCGGGACAGGGGAATACGAGCAGTACTTC
TRBV7-9	-	TRBJ2-7	-	CASSLAAGYEQYF	TGTGCCAGCAGCTTAGCAGCGGGCTACGAGCAGTACTTC
TRBV18	-	TRBJ1-5	TRBD1	CASSPTPDRGHKPQHF	TGTGCCAGCTCACCAACCCCCGACAGGGGGCATAAGCCCCAGCATTTT
TRBV19	-	TRBJ1-1	TRBD1	CASSIDRTGAGTEAFF	TGTGCCAGTAGTATCGATAGGACAGGGGCGGGTACTGAAGCTTTCTTT
TRBV12-5	-	TRBJ2-7	-	CASGSLTGMDEQYF	TGTGCTAGTGGTTCCCTCACAGGGATGGACGAGCAGTACTTC
TRBV15	-	TRBJ2-3	TRBD2	CATSRGLADTQYF	TGTGCCACCAGCAGAGGACTAGCGGATACGCAGTATTTT
TRBV20-1	-	TRBJ1-3	-	CSTLSGNTIYF	TGCAGTACATTATCTGGAAACACCATATATTTT
TRBV6-5	once	TRBJ2-1	-	CASSGSGSSYNEQFF	TGTGCCAGCAGCGGTAGCGGAAGCTCCTACAATGAGCAGTTCTTC
TRBV19	-	TRBJ2-3	TRBD1	CASTDRGRGDTQYF	TGTGCCAGTACTGACAGGGGGCGTGGAGATACGCAGTATTTT
TRBV7-9	-	TRBJ1-2	TRBD1	CASSPGGSYGYTF	TGTGCCAGCAGCCCAGGGGGCAGCTATGGCTACACCTTC
TRBV25-1	-	TRBJ2-7	TRBD1	CASSEGNRGAYEQYF	TGTGCCAGCAGTGAGGGGAACAGGGGGGCCTACGAGCAGTACTTC
TRBV19	-	TRBJ1-1	-	CASNLWGPMNTEAFF	TGTGCCAGTAATTTATGGGGTCCCATGAACACTGAAGCTTTCTTT
TRBV7-8	-	TRBJ1-1	TRBD1	CASSPRLLPQGEGNTEAFF	TGTGCCAGCAGTCCTAGATTGCTCCCACAGGGGGAAGGGAACACTGAAGCTTTCTTT
TRBV5-6	-	TRBJ2-6	-	CASSRAEYGANVLTF	TGTGCCAGCAGCCGAGCAGAGTACGGGGCCAACGTCCTGACTTTC
TRBV11-3	-	TRBJ1-1	-	CASSSHGGNTEAFF	TGTGCCAGCAGCTCCCATGGCGGGAACACTGAAGCTTTCTTT
TRBV29-1	few	TRBJ2-7	-	CSVAGTTGYEQYF	TGCAGCGTTGCCGGGACCACGGGCTACGAGCAGTACTTC